Shown below are 5 T cell receptor beta chains from a single sample sequenced in a study of cytomegalovirus exposure and HLA in healthy donors (dated by TCRdb to 2016 to 2017). Libraries were made using the immunoSEQ multiplex PCR assay. For the multiplex PCR, a mixture combining 60 forward primers for TCR Vbeta segments and 13 reverse primers for TCR Jbeta segments was used. This immuneACCESS table, as held by TCRdb, lists in-frame sequences with V and J called but not all clones. Of the missing ones, under half trace to an unresolved V gene in checked studies; the others have no known cause. The sample data list 210,000 or so clones, and more than 75% of these were observed just once. The top ten hold 1% to 1.5% of the sample. Sequences were obtained from PBMCs. These receptor sequences come from a human donor in good health.

The chain uses TRBV9 and TRBJ2-1, with TRBD2 matching over 10 bases. CDR3 size: 16 residues. CDR1 and CDR2 from the germline V gene are SGDLS and YYNGEE. J was trimmed by 7 bases and V by 0 bases; bases with no gene match: 7. CDR3 sequence: CASSVDGAGGGNEQFF. CDR3 DNA sequence: TGTGCCAGCAGCGTAGATGGAGCGGGAGGGGGGAATGAGCAGTTCTTC.

The rearrangement links TRBV5-1 to TRBJ1-2, with D unresolved. The CDR3 is 13 residues long. With 0 bases removed from V and 4 bases from J, the gap between germline ends came to 7 bases. Germline V gene data show CDR1 as SGHRS and CDR2 as YFSETQ. The CDR3 reads CASSLDGGYGYTF. In nucleotides, the CDR3 is TGCGCCAGCAGCTTGGACGGCGGCTATGGCTACACCTTC.

The V call is TRBV5-1, the J call TRBJ2-7; 7 bases are a match to TRBD1. The CDR3 is 14 residues long. Germline V gene data show CDR1 as SGHRS and CDR2 as YFSETQ. The V segment lost 5 bases and the J segment 2 bases; nucleotides outside the gene matches: 7. CDR3 protein: CASRVGDSPYEQYF. CDR3 coding DNA: TGCGCCAGCAGGGTCGGGGACAGCCCCTACGAGCAGTACTTC.

The V call is TRBV4-1, the J call TRBJ2-5, with D perhaps matching TRBD1 (6 bases). This CDR3 contains 15 residues. Trimming left V 6 bases short and J 5 bases short, with 19 bases between. Looked up from germline, CDR1 is MGHRA and CDR2 is YSYEKL. CDR3 loop: CASRIRQGLQETQYF. The CDR3 nucleotides are TGCGCCAGCAGAATAAGGCAGGGGCTCCAGGAGACCCAGTACTTC.

The rearrangement links TRBV5-1 to TRBJ1-2; weak D call: TRBD1 (6 bases). The CDR3 covers 15 residues. The V and J ends lost 4 bases and 0 bases respectively, with 13 bases between them. Per the germline V gene, CDR1 is SGHRS and CDR2 is YFSETQ. In DNA, the CDR3 is TGCGCCAGCAGCGGAGAGGACAGAGCTAACTATGGCTACACCTTC. Translated, it gives CASSGEDRANYGYTF. The full variable domain, with the rest looked up from reference TRBV5-1 and TRBJ1-2, is KAGVTQTPRYLIKTRGQQVTLSCSPISGHRSVSWYQQTPGQGLQFLFEYFSETQRNKGNFPGRFSGRQFSNSRSEMNVSTLELGDSALYLCASSGEDRANYGYTFGSGTRLTVV.